This TCR beta chain came from a study of prognosis after radiotherapy for stage I lung cancer. Turning to the study itself: Of the patients, more than 5 had squamous cell carcinoma and about a dozen had adenocarcinoma tumors.

V was cut by 8 bases and J by 5 bases, with 17 bases left in between. The germline V gene encodes CDR1 SNHLY and CDR2 FYNNEI. The CDR3 is 14 residues long. In the case of this clonotype: Given a far larger clone just one base away, this is likely a sequencing read error.

Genomic DNA provided the template from which TCR beta CDR3 was amplified by two-round multiplex PCR. For every TRBV and TRBJ gene, a specific primer was used in first-round PCR. From the multiplex PCR reads, TCRdb called clonotypes with MiXCR, one entry per CDR3 protein. There are fewer than 25,000 distinct CDR3 sequences in the sample; roughly 30% occur only once, and under 25% lies in the top ten. This material consisted of PBMCs, taken before or after stereotactic body radiation therapy (not recorded which). The V gene is TRBV2, the J gene TRBJ2-3; perhaps TRBD1 as D (6 bases). The sequence came from a donor over 45 with non-small cell lung cancer. The chain's CDR3 is CASSSTGFKDTQYF. DNA for the CDR3: TGTGCCAGCTCATCAACAGGGTTCAAAGATACGCAGTATTTT.